The present T cell receptor beta chain was sequenced within a study of T-cell memory formation after mild COVID-19. Study overall: TCR clusters were largely donor specific.

Germline values: CDR1 MNHEY, CDR2 SMNVEV (reference sequence). CDR3 length equals 14 residues. Trimming cost V 3 bases and J 5 bases, with 11 bases left between them. 5'RACE with constant-segment primers built TCRalpha and TCRbeta cDNA libraries with UMIs. TCRdb used MiXCR to reprocess the 5' RACE reads, holding one entry per CDR3 protein. This table has under 300,000 distinct CDR3 sequences, about 17% appearing once. Notes on the study in general: For contracting clones, CD4+ ones sat mainly in CM and EM, CD8+ in EMRA. Prior to infection, memory already included some responding clones, suggesting cross-reactive memory joined.

This clonotype has more than one count but fewer than ten. The antigen is undetermined. The receptor's source is a man in his late teens or twenties who had mild COVID-19 (a few samples of this study predate the infection). Cell type and time point are not known. Sequenced: PBMCs or a T cell subset sorted from them (not recorded which). The gene calls are TRBV27 and TRBJ2-4; D might be TRBD1 (6 bases). CDR3 bases: TGTGCCAGCAGTTTTACAGGGACGGAAAACATTCAGTACTTC. Its translation: CASSFTGTENIQYF.